These 13 T cell receptor beta chains were all obtained from the same sample, sequenced in a study of blood T cell repertoires in COVID-19. The protocol was immunoSEQ multiplex PCR, while the TCRdb copy is restricted to in-frame clones and leaves out a portion. The top ten hold 4% to 6% of the sample, which has roughly 99,000 clones, roughly 90% seen once. Sequenced: peripheral blood. These TCRs come from a middle-aged man with active or convalescent COVID-19.

V usage is TRBV9 and J usage is TRBJ2-6; a possible D gene is TRBD2 (6 bases). This CDR3 region has 13 residues. Trimming removed 4 bases from V and 9 bases from J, with 11 bases in between. Germline values: CDR1 SGDLS, CDR2 YYNGEE. The CDR3 sequence: CASSPGDVNVLTF. In DNA, the CDR3 is TGTGCCAGCAGCCCGGGGGACGTCAACGTCCTGACTTTC.

This clone was detected only a few times. The chain joins TRBV7-2 to TRBJ2-5; 8 bases map to TRBD2. V was clipped by 1 base and J by 5 bases; unmatched bases: 12. This CDR3 is built from 17 residues. The germline V gene encodes CDR1 SGHTA and CDR2 FQGNSA. CDR3 residues: CASSLGLAGGVVETQYF. The DNA of the CDR3 is TGTGCCAGCAGCTTAGGTTTGGCGGGAGGTGTGGTTGAGACCCAGTACTTC.

This chain uses TRBV28 with TRBJ1-2; D is perhaps TRBD1 (5 bases). The length of the CDR3 is 15 residues. Germline loops: CDR1 MDHEN, CDR2 SYDVKM. V lost 0 bases and J lost 2, with 10 bases in between. The DNA of the CDR3 is TGTGCCAGCAGTTTATGGACAGATGCAAACTATGGCTACACCTTC. Its translation: CASSLWTDANYGYTF.

The V gene is TRBV19, the J gene TRBJ1-5; tentatively, D is TRBD1 (6 bases). V shed 0 bases and J shed 5 bases, with 20 bases lying between them. CDR1 LNHDA and CDR2 SQIVND come from the germline V gene (reference sequence). The length of the CDR3 is 18 residues. The CDR3 region is CASSIDTYSGRGDQPQHF. The CDR3 nucleotides are TGTGCCAGTAGTATAGATACCTACTCGGGCAGGGGAGATCAGCCCCAGCATTTT.

There are a few counts of this clone. CDR3 bases: TGTGCCAGCTCGGGACAGAACACCTACGAGCAGTACTTC. This encodes CASSGQNTYEQYF. The V gene is TRBV2, the J gene TRBJ2-7; TRBD1 matches at 7 bases. The CDR3 length is 13 residues. The V gene's germline CDR1 is SNHLY and CDR2 FYNNEI. Trimming removed 8 bases from V and 2 bases from J; junction bases left unmatched: 6. The full variable domain, its missing parts supplied by reference TRBV2 and TRBJ2-7, is EPEVTQTPSHQVTQMGQEVILRCVPISNHLYFYWYRQILGQKVEFLVSFYNNEISEKSEIFDDQFSVERPDGSNFTLKIRSTKLEDSAMYFCASSGQNTYEQYFGPGTRLTVT.

The gene calls are TRBV28 and TRBJ1-2; 8 bases match TRBD1. V shed 4 bases, J shed 7 bases, and the junction held 8 bases outside the gene matches. The germline V gene has CDR1 MDHEN and CDR2 SYDVKM. This CDR3 has 14 residues. The CDR3 loop reads CASSSLGTGRGYTF. The CDR3, as DNA: TGTGCCAGCAGTTCACTCGGGACAGGACGTGGCTACACCTTC.

The chain combines TRBV7-2 with TRBJ2-7; D perhaps matches TRBD2 (6 bases). There are 15 residues in the CDR3. V was trimmed by 0 bases and J by 3 bases, leaving 12 bases between them. Germline V lookup: CDR1 SGHTA, CDR2 FQGNSA. CDR3 sequence: CASSLAGRGSYEQYF. Here the CDR3 DNA reads TGTGCCAGCAGCTTAGCTGGGCGGGGTAGCTACGAGCAGTACTTC. The whole variable domain, remainder taken from reference TRBV7-2 and TRBJ2-7, is GAGVSQSPSNKVTEKGKDVELRCDPISGHTALYWYRQSLGQGLEFLIYFQGNSAPDKSGLPSDRFSAERTGGSVSTLTIQRTQQEDSAVYLCASSLAGRGSYEQYFGPGTRLTVT.

The chain has TRBV7-2 and TRBJ2-3; maybe TRBD1 (6 bases). The CDR3 is made up of 15 amino acids. Per germline, CDR1 SGHTA and CDR2 FQGNSA. V was trimmed by 6 bases and J by 5 bases, leaving 18 bases between them. The CDR3 bases are TGTGCCAGCAGTCGCCGGGCAGGGGAAGTAGATACGCAGTATTTT. Its protein is CASSRRAGEVDTQYF.

The J gene is TRBJ2-1, the V gene TRBV4-3; 8 bases agree with TRBD2. Germline V gene sequence: CDR1 LGHNA, CDR2 YSLEER. The CDR3 contains 15 residues. J lost 3 bases, V lost 3 bases, and 4 bases had no gene match. The CDR3 DNA is TGCGCCAGCAGCCAGTCTAGCGGGTACTACAATGAGCAGTTCTTC. This translates into CASSQSSGYYNEQFF.

The J gene is TRBJ2-1, the V gene TRBV6-5; 9 nucleotides match TRBD2. J lost 5 bases, V lost 5 bases, and 4 bases had no gene match. CDR3 length: 14 amino acids. In germline, CDR1 is MNHEY, CDR2 SVGAGI. The CDR3 DNA is TGTGCCAGCAGTAAGGGACTAGCCCACAATGAGCAGTTCTTC. It encodes CASSKGLAHNEQFF.

The CDR3 spells CASSLFGTGTDTQYF. DNA for the CDR3: TGTGCCAGCAGCTTATTTGGGACAGGCACAGATACGCAGTATTTT. The chain couples TRBV7-3 to TRBJ2-3; 7 nucleotides agree with TRBD1. The CDR3 is 15 amino acids. V was clipped by 2 bases and J by 1 base; unmatched bases: 3. CDR1 and CDR2 (germline): SGHTA, FQGTGA.

This chain joins TRBV24-1 and TRBJ1-2; D uncertain. V was pared by 4 bases and J by 4 bases, with 6 bases between. The V gene's germline CDR1 is KGHDR and CDR2 SFDVKD. The CDR3 spans 12 residues. CDR3 bases: TGTGCCACCAGTGACCCCTTCTATGGCTACACCTTC. It is translated as CATSDPFYGYTF.

V gene TRBV27 combines with J gene TRBJ1-1; D uncertain. Germline-derived CDR1 and CDR2 are MNHEY and SMNVEV (reference sequence). The V end was cut by 3 bases, the J end by 6 bases, with 11 bases between. There are 13 residues in the CDR3. DNA for the CDR3: TGTGCCAGCAGTTTGGGCCCGTCGTCTGAAGCTTTCTTT. Translated: CASSLGPSSEAFF.